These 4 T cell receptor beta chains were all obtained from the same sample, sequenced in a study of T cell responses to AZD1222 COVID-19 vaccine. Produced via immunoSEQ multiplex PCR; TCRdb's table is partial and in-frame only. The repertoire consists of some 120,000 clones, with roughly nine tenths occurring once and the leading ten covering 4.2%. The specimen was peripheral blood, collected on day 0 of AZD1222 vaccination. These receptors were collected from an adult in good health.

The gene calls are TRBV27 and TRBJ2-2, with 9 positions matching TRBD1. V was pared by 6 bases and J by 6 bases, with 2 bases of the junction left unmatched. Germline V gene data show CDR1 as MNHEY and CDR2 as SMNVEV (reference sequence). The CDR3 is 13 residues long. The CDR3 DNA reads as TGTGCCAGCAGCCGACAGGGGGCCGGGGAGCTGTTTTTT. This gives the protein CASSRQGAGELFF.

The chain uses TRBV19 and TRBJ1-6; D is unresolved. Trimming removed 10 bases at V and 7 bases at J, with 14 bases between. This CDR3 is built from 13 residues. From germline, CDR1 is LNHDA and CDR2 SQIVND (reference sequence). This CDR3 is CATQTDGNSPLHF. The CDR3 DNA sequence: TGTGCCACCCAGACGGACGGAAATTCACCCCTCCACTTT.

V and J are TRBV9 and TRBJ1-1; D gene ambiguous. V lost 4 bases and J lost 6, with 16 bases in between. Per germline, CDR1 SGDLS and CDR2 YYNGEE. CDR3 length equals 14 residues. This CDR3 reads CASSPHPSGAEAFF. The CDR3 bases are TGTGCCAGCAGCCCTCACCCGAGCGGCGCTGAAGCTTTCTTT.

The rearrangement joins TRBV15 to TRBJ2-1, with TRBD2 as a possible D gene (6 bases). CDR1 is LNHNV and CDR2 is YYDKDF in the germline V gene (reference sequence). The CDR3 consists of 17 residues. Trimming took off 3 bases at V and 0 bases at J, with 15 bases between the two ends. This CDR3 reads CATSRALPGGSYNEQFF. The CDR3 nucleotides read TGTGCCACCAGCAGGGCACTCCCCGGGGGCTCCTACAATGAGCAGTTCTTC. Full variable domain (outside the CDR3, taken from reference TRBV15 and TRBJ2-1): DAMVIQNPRYQVTQFGKPVTLSCSQTLNHNVMYWYQQKSSQAPKLLFHYYDKDFNNEADTPDNFQSRRPNTSFCFLDIRSPGLGDTAMYLCATSRALPGGSYNEQFFGPGTRLTVL.